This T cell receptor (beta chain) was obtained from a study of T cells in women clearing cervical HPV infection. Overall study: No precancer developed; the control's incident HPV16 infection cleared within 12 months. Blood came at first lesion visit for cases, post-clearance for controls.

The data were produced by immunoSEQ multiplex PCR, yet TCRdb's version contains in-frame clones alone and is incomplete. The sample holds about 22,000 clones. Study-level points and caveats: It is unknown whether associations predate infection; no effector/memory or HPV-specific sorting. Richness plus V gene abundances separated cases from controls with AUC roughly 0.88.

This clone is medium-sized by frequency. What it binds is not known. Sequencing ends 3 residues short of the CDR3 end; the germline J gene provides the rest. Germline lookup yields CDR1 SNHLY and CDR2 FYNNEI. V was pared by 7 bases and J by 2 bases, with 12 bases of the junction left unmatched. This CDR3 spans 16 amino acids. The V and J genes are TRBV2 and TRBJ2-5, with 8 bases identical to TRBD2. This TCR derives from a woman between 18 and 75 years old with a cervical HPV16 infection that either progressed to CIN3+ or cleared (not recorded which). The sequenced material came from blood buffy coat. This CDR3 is CASMSSGLALQETQYF. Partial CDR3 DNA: TGTGCCAGCATGAGTAGCGGACTAGCCCTTCAAGAGACC.